These 13 T cell receptor beta chains originate from one sample sequenced in a study of T cells in Graves' hyperthyroidism and ophthalmopathy. TCR beta CDR3 sequences were amplified from RNA transcripts. An initial round of RT-PCR targeting the TCR CDR3 relied on the HTBI primer set. Each CDR3 protein gets one entry after TCRdb re-called the multiplex PCR reads with MiXCR. The sample consists of around 300,000 distinct CDR3 sequences, approximately 15% of them appearing once. Sequenced material: blood. These receptors were collected from a woman aged 40 to 50 with Graves' hyperthyroidism.

This clonotype was picked up one time. The V gene is TRBV2, the J gene TRBJ2-1; 10 bases are a match to TRBD2. The CDR3 totals 19 residues. Germline CDR1 and CDR2: SNHLY and FYNNEI. Trimming removed 10 bases from V and 9 bases from J; junction bases left unmatched: 27. CDR3 region: CATRREPGLAEGSSGEQFF. In nucleotides, the CDR3 is TGTGCCACCAGGAGGGAACCTGGACTAGCGGAGGGGAGCTCGGGTGAGCAGTTCTTC.

Ten or more counts support this clonotype. This chain links TRBV7-9 with TRBJ1-2; D gene unclear. Germline V gene lookup returns CDR1 SEHNR and CDR2 FQNEAQ (reference sequence). Trimming stripped 6 bases from V and 5 bases from J, with 10 bases between. This CDR3 has 12 residues. For the CDR3, the DNA is TGTGCCAGCAGGGGTGGCAATTATGGCTACACCTTC. Protein product: CASRGGNYGYTF.

This clonotype was found many times. This chain joins TRBV6-1 and TRBJ1-1; the D is unclear. CDR3 size: 13 residues. Trimming shortened V by 5 bases and J by 6 bases, and 13 bases separated the two germline ends. From germline, CDR1 is MNHNS and CDR2 SASEGT. In nucleotides, the CDR3 is TGTGCCAGCAGTTTTCTCGGAGAGGCTGAAGCTTTCTTT. Residues: CASSFLGEAEAFF.

CDR3 sequence reads: CASRLGTGGSYEQYF. Written as DNA, the CDR3 is TGTGCCAGCCGCCTAGGGACAGGGGGATCCTACGAGCAGTACTTC. V is TRBV28 and J is TRBJ2-7; 11 nucleotides line up with TRBD1. The CDR3 spans 15 residues. Germline V gene data show CDR1 as MDHEN and CDR2 as SYDVKM. V trimming: 8 bases; J trimming: 1 base; junction bases outside the gene matches: 7.

This clonotype was seen ten or more times. This rearrangement joins TRBV18 to TRBJ1-2, with 7 bases matching TRBD1. Germline V gives CDR1 KGHSH, CDR2 LQKENI. There are 15 residues in the CDR3. Trimming took 3 bases from V and 4 from J; bases not matched to a gene: 8. Here the CDR3 reads CASSPNSQGTYGYTF. For the CDR3, the DNA is TGTGCCAGCTCACCCAACTCACAGGGGACCTATGGCTACACCTTC. Looking up the rest from reference TRBV18 and TRBJ1-2 gives the full variable domain: NAGVMQNPRHLVRRRGQEARLRCSPMKGHSHVYWYRQLPEEGLKFMVYLQKENIIDESGMPKERFSAEFPKEGPSILRIQQVVRGDSAAYFCASSPNSQGTYGYTFGSGTRLTVV.

Comment on this clonotype: A read error may produce the germline difference seen at one junction end. J is TRBJ2-1 and V is TRBV4-1; the D gene is possibly TRBD1 (5 bases). CDR3 length equals 17 residues. CDR1 is MGHRA and CDR2 is YSYEKL in the germline V gene. The CDR3 region is CANSPPGGRAAYNEQFF. In DNA, the CDR3 is TGCGCCAACAGCCCCCCAGGCGGCAGGGCGGCCTACAATGAGCAGTTCTTC.

Regarding this clonotype: Being one base from a much bigger clone, this may be a read error. This chain joins TRBV19 and TRBJ2-7; 10 bases map to TRBD2. The closer fit of TRBJ2-1 to the DNA end suggests the J call may be wrong. Germline assignment: CDR1 LNHDA and CDR2 SQIVND (reference sequence). This CDR3 spans 15 amino acids. The CDR3 nucleotides read TGTGCCAGTAGTAATCAAGGGACTAGCGTCTACGAGCAGTTCTTC. It specifies CASSNQGTSVYEQFF.

This clonotype was seen ten or more times. In DNA, the CDR3 is TGTGCCAGCAGTGGGGGACAGGGGTATCAGCCCCAGCATTTT. This sequence encodes CASSGGQGYQPQHF. This chain links TRBV12-3 or TRBV12-4 with TRBJ1-5; the match to TRBD1 covers 10 bases. This CDR3 spans 14 amino acids. With 5 bases clipped from V and 5 bases from J, the junction kept 3 bases outside the gene matches.

This clonotype has at least ten counts. This chain uses TRBV27 with TRBJ1-1; TRBD1 agrees at 8 bases. The germline gives CDR1 MNHEY, CDR2 SMNVEV (reference sequence). Unmatched junction bases numbered 13, after V lost 3 bases and J lost 1 base. The CDR3 has 18 residues. CDR3 protein: CASSFVASGGASNTEAFF. CDR3 nucleotides: TGTGCCAGCAGTTTCGTAGCGTCAGGGGGCGCCTCGAACACTGAAGCTTTCTTT.

Comments on this clonotype: An end of the junction does not agree with germline; a read error may underlie this. J is TRBJ2-7 and V is TRBV20-1; 10 nucleotides align to TRBD1. The germline gives CDR1 DFQATT, CDR2 SNEGSKA (reference sequence). The CDR3 is 13 residues long. The CDR3 loop is CSAAGTGVYEQDF. The CDR3 DNA reads as TGCAGTGCTGCCGGGACAGGGGTTTACGAGCAGGACTTC.

This clonotype was observed many times. V is TRBV5-6 and J is TRBJ1-2, with D maybe TRBD1 (6 bases). With 4 bases removed from V and 4 bases from J, the gap between germline ends came to 20 bases. This CDR3 contains 16 residues. The germline CDR1 and CDR2 sequences are SGHDT and YYEEEE. Here the CDR3 reads CASSELGQTSGYGYTF. DNA for the CDR3: TGTGCCAGCAGCGAGCTTGGACAGACCTCTGGCTATGGCTACACCTTC. The full variable domain, its missing parts supplied by reference TRBV5-6 and TRBJ1-2, is DAGVTQSPTHLIKTRGQQVTLRCSPKSGHDTVSWYQQALGQGPQFIFQYYEEEERQRGNFPDRFSGHQFPNYSSELNVNALLLGDSALYLCASSELGQTSGYGYTFGSGTRLTVV.

This clonotype was seen repeatedly, ten times or more. The rearrangement joins TRBV6-6 to TRBJ1-5, with TRBD1 matching 7 bases. The CDR3 runs 15 residues. Germline CDR1 reads MNHNY; CDR2 reads SVGAGI (reference sequence). The junction had 7 bases not matched to a gene; V was cut back by 2 bases and J by 6 bases. CDR3 sequence: CASSYGQVTGQPQHF. CDR3 nucleotide sequence: TGTGCCAGCAGTTACGGACAGGTCACTGGTCAGCCCCAGCATTTT.

This clonotype was detected ten times or more. The rearrangement uses TRBV30 and TRBJ1-5, with D uncertain. Germline lookup yields CDR1 GTSNPN and CDR2 SVGIG (reference sequence). The germline V and J ends were trimmed by 7 bases and 2 bases, with 9 bases remaining between them. The CDR3 contains 12 residues. CDR3 coding DNA: TGTGCCTACGACGTAGGCAATCAGCCCCAGCATTTT. Amino acids: CAYDVGNQPQHF.